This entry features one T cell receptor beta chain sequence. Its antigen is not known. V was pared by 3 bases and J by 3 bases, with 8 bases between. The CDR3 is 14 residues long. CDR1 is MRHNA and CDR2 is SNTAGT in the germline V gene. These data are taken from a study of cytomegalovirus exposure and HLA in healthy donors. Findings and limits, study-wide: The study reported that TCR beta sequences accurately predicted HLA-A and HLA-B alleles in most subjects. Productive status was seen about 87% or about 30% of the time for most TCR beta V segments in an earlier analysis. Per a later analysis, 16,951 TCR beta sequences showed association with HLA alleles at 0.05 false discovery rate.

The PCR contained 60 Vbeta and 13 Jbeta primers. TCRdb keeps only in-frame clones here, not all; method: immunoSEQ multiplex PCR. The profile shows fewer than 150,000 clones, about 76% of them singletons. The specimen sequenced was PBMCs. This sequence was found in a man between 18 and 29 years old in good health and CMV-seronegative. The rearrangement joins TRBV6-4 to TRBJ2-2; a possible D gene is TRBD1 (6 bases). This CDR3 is CASSEPGDTGELFF. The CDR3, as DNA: TGTGCCAGCAGTGAACCAGGGGACACCGGGGAGCTGTTTTTT.